The 10 T cell receptor beta chains below were found in one sample sequenced in a study of identical twins. TCRdb ran MiXCR on the 5' RACE reads and lists one entry per CDR3 protein. The sample consists of about 690,000 distinct CDR3 sequences, less than 7% of them appearing once. The sequenced material came from naive T cells sorted from blood. These receptors originate from a man aged 18 to 30 in good health.

This clonotype was counted ten times or more. The chain recombines TRBV4-3 with TRBJ2-1; 8 bases line up with TRBD1. The germline CDR1 and CDR2 sequences are LGHNA and YSLEER. The CDR3 is 15 residues long. The V and J ends lost 4 bases and 5 bases, in that order; junction bases with no gene match: 7. Written as DNA, the CDR3 is TGCGCCAGCAGCCCTGGGGGGACAGGTAACAATGAGCAGTTCTTC. This codes for CASSPGGTGNNEQFF.

The V call is TRBV11-1, the J call TRBJ2-2, with D hard to call. With 3 bases removed from V and 1 base from J, the gap between germline ends came to 6 bases. Germline V gene lookup returns CDR1 SGHAT and CDR2 FQDESV (reference sequence). The CDR3 has 14 residues. As DNA, the CDR3 is TGTGCCAGCAGCTTTATACAGAACACCGGGGAGCTGTTTTTT. Translating gives CASSFIQNTGELFF.

This clonotype has a handful of counts. This chain joins TRBV7-2 and TRBJ2-5; possibly TRBD1 or TRBD2 for D (5 bases each). This CDR3 has 16 residues. Deletions cut 7 bases from V and 2 bases from J, with 20 bases between. Germline lookup yields CDR1 SGHTA and CDR2 FQGNSA. CDR3 bases: TGTGCCAGCACCCAGTCCCGCCCGGGGCCACAAGAGACCCAGTACTTC. Protein: CASTQSRPGPQETQYF.

This clonotype was seen ten or more times. V and J are TRBV5-4 and TRBJ2-7; 8 bases line up with TRBD2. The germline CDR1 and CDR2 sequences are SGHNT and YYREEE (reference sequence). CDR3 length: 16 amino acids. J lost 4 bases, V lost 4 bases, and 13 bases had no gene match. CDR3 sequence reads: CASSTPTAGGKYEQYF. The DNA for the CDR3 is TGTGCCAGCAGCACCCCAACCGCGGGAGGAAAGTACGAGCAGTACTTC.

This clonotype was seen at least ten times. The V and J genes are TRBV5-4 and TRBJ2-2; 8 nucleotides line up with TRBD2. V shed 4 bases, J shed 6 bases, and the junction held 11 bases outside the gene matches. This CDR3 spans 16 amino acids. CDR1 is SGHNT and CDR2 is YYREEE in the germline V gene (reference sequence). This CDR3 reads CASSPRETSASGELFF. The CDR3 nucleotides read TGTGCCAGCAGCCCTAGGGAGACTAGCGCTTCCGGGGAGCTGTTTTTT.

The CDR3 loop reads CASSFRSRNGYTF. The CDR3 DNA sequence: TGTGCCAGCAGCTTCCGGAGCCGGAATGGCTACACCTTC. The chain joins TRBV13 to TRBJ1-2; no clear D gene. The CDR3 contains 13 residues. The germline V gene has CDR1 PRHDT and CDR2 FYEKMQ (reference sequence). The V end was cut by 3 bases, the J end by 6 bases, with 11 bases between.

The gene calls are TRBV30 and TRBJ2-1, with D hard to call. The CDR3 length is 11 residues. Germline CDR1 reads GTSNPN; CDR2 reads SVGIG (reference sequence). V lost 1 base to trimming and J lost 8 bases, with 6 bases between them. In DNA form, the CDR3 reads TGTGCCTGGAGTGCGCTCTATGAGCAGTTCTTC. It translates to CAWSALYEQFF.

At least ten counts were recorded for this clonotype. V and J are TRBV12-3 or TRBV12-4 and TRBJ2-1; 9 bases are shared with TRBD2. The CDR3 extends over 11 amino acids. With V trimmed by 5 bases and J by 12 bases, 2 bases remained unmatched. The CDR3, as DNA: TGTGCCAGCAGTGGGACTAGCCGGCAGTTCTTC. Translation gives CASSGTSRQFF.

The chain couples TRBV20-1 to TRBJ2-1, with TRBD2 matching over 7 bases. Trimming at V came to 3 bases and at J to 1 base, leaving 3 bases not matched to a gene. Germline V CDR1 and CDR2: DFQATT, SNEGSKA (reference sequence). The CDR3 extends over 14 amino acids. DNA for the CDR3: TGCAGTGCTAGTCGGCGGGAGTCCTACAATGAGCAGTTCTTC. Encoded protein: CSASRRESYNEQFF.

This clonotype was counted between two and nine times. The chain joins TRBV7-8 to TRBJ1-5; tentatively, D is TRBD1 (5 bases). Germline-derived CDR1 and CDR2 are SGHVS and FQNEAQ. Trimming stripped 3 bases from V and 7 bases from J, with 16 bases between. This CDR3 contains 15 residues. As DNA, the CDR3 is TGTGCCAGCAGCTTCGGACAAAATCCAGCACAGCCCCAGCATTTT. This translates into CASSFGQNPAQPQHF.